Reported below is one T cell receptor (beta chain). The data stem from a study of blood T cells in healthy people across ages. Then a second PCR, running roughly 7 to 11 cycles, was carried out with a sample-barcoded 5' primer and a J-beta primer mix. Every sample produced at least 2.5 million CDR3-containing paired-end reads. MiXCR was run by TCRdb on the 5' RACE reads, yielding one entry per CDR3 protein. Seen here are approximately 760,000 distinct CDR3 sequences, around a quarter observed once, and the top ten hold 9% to 9.5%. V trimming: 4 bases; J trimming: 2 bases; junction bases outside the gene matches: 10. The CDR3 sequence is 16 residues long. The germline gives CDR1 SEHNR, CDR2 FQNEAQ (reference sequence). The same data also contributed to another study, on T cells of mothers and their children.

The specimen was blood. The sequence was obtained from a boy between 5 and 17 years old in good health. V usage is TRBV7-9 and J usage is TRBJ1-2; 7 bases fit TRBD1. CDR3 amino acids: CASSSFDRDGNYGYTF. The CDR3 DNA reads TGTGCCAGCAGCTCATTCGACAGGGACGGGAACTATGGCTACACCTTC. Drawing the rest from reference TRBV7-9 and TRBJ1-2, the complete variable domain is DTGVSQNPRHKITKRGQNVTFRCDPISEHNRLYWYRQTLGQGPEFLTYFQNEAQLEKSRLLSDRFSAERPKGSFSTLEIQRTEQGDSAMYLCASSSFDRDGNYGYTFGSGTRLTVV.